The 15 T cell receptor beta chains in this list originate from one sample, sequenced in a study of control samples from healthy donors and cancer patients. Sequencing was performed with immunoSEQ multiplex PCR; in TCRdb, only in-frame clones are kept and a portion is missing. Among some 130,000 clones listed, around 90% were seen once. The source material was blood. Receptors were obtained from a middle-aged man in good health.

The gene calls are TRBV5-1 and TRBJ2-5; 10 bases match TRBD1. Germline CDR1 is SGHRS and CDR2 is YFSETQ. This CDR3 comprises 15 residues. V was pared by 0 bases and J by 6 bases, with 5 bases of the junction left unmatched. The CDR3 loop reads CASSLGDRGGQTQYF. Written as DNA, the CDR3 is TGCGCCAGCAGCTTGGGGGACAGGGGTGGTCAGACCCAGTACTTC.

The chain recombines TRBV10-1 with TRBJ1-5; no reliable D call. The CDR3 extends over 16 amino acids. The V gene lost 6 bases and the J gene lost 1 base, with 16 bases spanning the gap. Germline loops: CDR1 WNHNN, CDR2 SYGVQD (reference sequence). CDR3 coding DNA: TGCGCCAGCAGATTCACTGGACCTGGGAGCAATCAGCCCCAGCATTTT. Protein product: CASRFTGPGSNQPQHF.

This clone was picked up a small number of times. The CDR3 spells CSASVADGSAEAFF. CDR3 DNA: TGCAGTGCTAGTGTCGCGGATGGCTCGGCTGAAGCTTTCTTT. V and J are TRBV20-1 and TRBJ1-1; D not resolved. The V end was cut by 3 bases, the J end by 6 bases, with 17 bases between. This CDR3 has 14 amino acids. Germline loops: CDR1 DFQATT, CDR2 SNEGSKA (reference sequence).

The V and J genes are TRBV5-1 and TRBJ2-5, with 16 bases identical to TRBD2. The CDR3 runs 15 residues. J was trimmed by 5 bases and V by 4 bases; bases with no gene match: 2. Germline CDR1 and CDR2: SGHRS and YFSETQ. CDR3 amino acids: CASSPGLAGGETQYF. CDR3 nucleotide sequence: TGCGCCAGCAGCCCGGGACTAGCGGGGGGGGAGACCCAGTACTTC.

This chain links TRBV5-1 with TRBJ1-2; 7 bases agree with TRBD1. J lost 2 bases, V lost 3 bases, and 4 bases had no gene match. This CDR3 region has 14 residues. Germline CDR1 reads SGHRS; CDR2 reads YFSETQ. The CDR3 DNA follows: TGCGCCAGCAGCTCGCAGGGGGTGAACTATGGCTACACCTTC. This gives the protein CASSSQGVNYGYTF.

DNA for the CDR3: TGTGCCAGCAGTGATTTGCGGCAAAGTAATGAAAAACTGTTTTTT. It yields the protein CASSDLRQSNEKLFF. The rearrangement links TRBV2 to TRBJ1-4; no reliable D call. The V end was cut by 3 bases, the J end by 4 bases, with 12 bases between. The germline V gene has CDR1 SNHLY and CDR2 FYNNEI. This CDR3 contains 15 residues.

The chain is built from TRBV10-3 and TRBJ2-2; D gene ambiguous. CDR3 size: 11 residues. CDR1 and CDR2 from the germline V gene are ENHRY and SYGVKD. V lost 3 bases, J lost 8 bases, and 4 bases lay in between. CDR3: CAISDLGELFF. For the CDR3, the DNA is TGTGCCATCAGTGATTTAGGGGAGCTGTTTTTT.

V is TRBV28 and J is TRBJ2-7; 8 positions agree with TRBD1. V trimming: 2 bases; J trimming: 4 bases; junction bases outside the gene matches: 10. Germline-derived CDR1 and CDR2 are MDHEN and SYDVKM. The CDR3 runs to 16 residues. The CDR3 region has the DNA TGTGCCAGCAGTTTAGGTCAAGGGGGACAGGTTTACGAGCAGTACTTC. It specifies CASSLGQGGQVYEQYF.

This rearrangement joins TRBV5-1 to TRBJ2-5; D may be TRBD2 (6 bases). The V end was cut by 3 bases, the J end by 3 bases, with 33 bases between. The CDR3 sequence is 21 residues long. CDR1 and CDR2 from the germline V gene are SGHRS and YFSETQ. The CDR3 DNA follows: TGCGCCAGCAGCTCGGCGGGCCGTCGGAGGGTGGGGGGAGATCCCGAAGAGACCCAGTACTTC. Its translation is CASSSAGRRRVGGDPEETQYF.

V is TRBV30 and J is TRBJ2-4; D possibly matches TRBD1 or TRBD2 (6 bases each). With 2 bases removed from V and 0 bases from J, the gap between germline ends came to 20 bases. This CDR3 spans 18 amino acids. The germline V gene encodes CDR1 GTSNPN and CDR2 SVGIG (reference sequence). The CDR3 bases are TGTGCCTGGAGTACAAAGGACTGGGGGGCCGTAGCCAAAAACATTCAGTACTTC. Translated: CAWSTKDWGAVAKNIQYF.

The V gene is TRBV7-9, the J gene TRBJ1-2; D remains unclear. This CDR3 is 14 amino acids long. V was pared by 4 bases and J by 3 bases, with 12 bases between. Germline V gene lookup returns CDR1 SEHNR and CDR2 FQNEAQ (reference sequence). CDR3 coding DNA: TGTGCCAGCAGCTCAAGGCGGGCAGACTATGGCTACACCTTC. Translating it yields CASSSRRADYGYTF.

Written as DNA, the CDR3 is TGTGCCATCCAAATGGCGGGTAACTATGGCTACACCTTC. Its translation: CAIQMAGNYGYTF. The rearrangement uses TRBV28 and TRBJ1-2; D ambiguous. Germline CDR1 is MDHEN and CDR2 is SYDVKM. This CDR3 region has 13 residues. Deletions cut 10 bases from V and 1 base from J, with 13 bases between.

This chain uses TRBV7-9 with TRBJ2-5; D is ambiguous. Germline V lookup: CDR1 SEHNR, CDR2 FQNEAQ (reference sequence). V dropped 0 bases and J dropped 0 bases, with 11 bases sitting between them. The CDR3 sequence is 16 residues long. The CDR3 here is CASSLAGPPHQETQYF. The CDR3 DNA sequence: TGTGCCAGCAGCTTAGCTGGGCCGCCCCACCAAGAGACCCAGTACTTC.

The chain is built from TRBV6-5 and TRBJ1-3; no definite D call. Trimming pared 4 bases from V and 1 base from J, leaving 14 bases between. CDR1 MNHEY and CDR2 SVGAGI come from the germline V gene. The length of the CDR3 is 16 residues. The CDR3 here is CASSLVGSRSGNTIYF. The CDR3 DNA reads TGTGCCAGCAGTTTGGTGGGGAGTCGATCTGGAAACACCATATATTTT.

V is TRBV13 and J is TRBJ1-2; TRBD1 agrees at 8 bases. Trimming cost V 4 bases and J 3 bases; bases outside gene matches: 7. The CDR3 has 15 amino acids. Germline V gene lookup returns CDR1 PRHDT and CDR2 FYEKMQ (reference sequence). The CDR3 region is CASSSDRGAHYGYTF. The CDR3 DNA reads TGTGCCAGCAGCTCAGACAGGGGAGCACACTATGGCTACACCTTC.